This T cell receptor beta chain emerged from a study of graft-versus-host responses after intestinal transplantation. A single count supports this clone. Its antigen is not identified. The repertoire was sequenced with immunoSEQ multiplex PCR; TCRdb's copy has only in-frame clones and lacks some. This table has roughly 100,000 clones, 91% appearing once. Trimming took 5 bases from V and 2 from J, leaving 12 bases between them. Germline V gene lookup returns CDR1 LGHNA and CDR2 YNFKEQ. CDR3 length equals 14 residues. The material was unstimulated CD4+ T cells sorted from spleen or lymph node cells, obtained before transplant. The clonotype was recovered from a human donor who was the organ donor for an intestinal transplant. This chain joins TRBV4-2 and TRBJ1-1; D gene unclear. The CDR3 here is CASSKLGVNTEAFF. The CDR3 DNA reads TGTGCCAGCAGCAAACTCGGGGTTAACACTGAAGCTTTCTTT.